This T cell receptor (beta chain) originates from a study of CD8 T cells in ankylosing spondylitis. Study-wide results and limits: Typical of ankylosing spondylitis blood, it appeared, was a TCR beta motif of under 10 highly homologous variants.

Each TCR beta library was made by quantitative 5'-RACE that incorporated molecular barcodes. Each CDR3 protein is one row after TCRdb ran MiXCR on the 5' RACE reads. This table holds about 36,000 distinct CDR3 sequences, 4.5% to 6% found once. Trimming cost V 2 bases and J 0 bases; bases outside gene matches: 9. This CDR3 contains 17 residues. Looked up from germline, CDR1 is PRHDT and CDR2 is FYEKMQ (reference sequence). The sample holds many counts of this clonotype. What it binds is not known. The sequenced material came from blood, either unsorted or a sorted T cell fraction (not recorded which). The rearrangement links TRBV13 to TRBJ1-2; 7 bases line up with TRBD1. The sequence was collected from a male donor with ankylosing spondylitis or in good health (not recorded which). The CDR3 sequence is CASSLKGHRGPNYGYTF. Here the CDR3 DNA reads TGTGCCAGCAGCTTAAAAGGACACAGGGGACCTAACTATGGCTACACCTTC.